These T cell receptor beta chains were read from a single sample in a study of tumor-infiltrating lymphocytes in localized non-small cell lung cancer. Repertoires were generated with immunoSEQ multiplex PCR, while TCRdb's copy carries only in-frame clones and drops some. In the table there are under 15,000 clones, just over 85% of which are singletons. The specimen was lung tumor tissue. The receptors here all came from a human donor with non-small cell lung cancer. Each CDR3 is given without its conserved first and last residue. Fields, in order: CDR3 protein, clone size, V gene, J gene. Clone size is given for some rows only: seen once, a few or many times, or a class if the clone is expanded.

cdr3_aa: ASSLVSTGELF
clone_size: .
v_call: TRBV5-5
j_call: TRBJ2-2

cdr3_aa: ASSVSTLSTDTQY
clone_size: .
v_call: TRBV9
j_call: TRBJ2-3

cdr3_aa: ASSFFGSKETQY
clone_size: .
v_call: TRBV28
j_call: TRBJ2-5

cdr3_aa: ASSPGAEAF
clone_size: .
v_call: TRBV7-9
j_call: TRBJ1-1

cdr3_aa: ASSRGTGHDTDTQY
clone_size: .
v_call: TRBV2
j_call: TRBJ2-3

cdr3_aa: ASSEAGAGPYEQY
clone_size: .
v_call: TRBV6-1
j_call: TRBJ2-7

cdr3_aa: ASSPNSDRGLFNEQF
clone_size: .
v_call: TRBV18
j_call: TRBJ2-1

cdr3_aa: ASSEGSGANVLT
clone_size: .
v_call: TRBV6-1
j_call: TRBJ2-6

cdr3_aa: ASSFGHATNEKLF
clone_size: .
v_call: TRBV28
j_call: TRBJ1-4

cdr3_aa: ASSPQPSSYEQY
clone_size: .
v_call: TRBV7-2
j_call: TRBJ2-7

cdr3_aa: ASSQLAGLQETQY
clone_size: .
v_call: TRBV2
j_call: TRBJ2-5

cdr3_aa: ASSLGGSAGGLGTQY
clone_size: .
v_call: TRBV5-4
j_call: TRBJ2-5

cdr3_aa: ASSPSGRGQETQY
clone_size: .
v_call: TRBV5-1
j_call: TRBJ2-5

cdr3_aa: ASSAETSGIAKNIQY
clone_size: .
v_call: TRBV7-2
j_call: TRBJ2-4

cdr3_aa: ASSPNRVGTEAF
clone_size: .
v_call: TRBV18
j_call: TRBJ1-1

cdr3_aa: ASSTSGGHNEQF
clone_size: .
v_call: TRBV27
j_call: TRBJ2-1

cdr3_aa: ASSEASSGRNTDTQY
clone_size: .
v_call: TRBV6-1
j_call: TRBJ2-3

cdr3_aa: ASSYSSAGNTIY
clone_size: .
v_call: TRBV6-6
j_call: TRBJ1-3

cdr3_aa: ASSLGSDPNTQY
clone_size: once
v_call: TRBV5-5
j_call: TRBJ2-3

cdr3_aa: ASSTRQGRSGTEAF
clone_size: .
v_call: TRBV19
j_call: TRBJ1-1

cdr3_aa: ASSLSMSRGQNIQY
clone_size: .
v_call: TRBV11-1
j_call: TRBJ2-4

cdr3_aa: ASGARGMTYNEQF
clone_size: .
v_call: TRBV13
j_call: TRBJ2-1

cdr3_aa: ASSPLGRTDTQY
clone_size: .
v_call: TRBV27
j_call: TRBJ2-3

cdr3_aa: ASSLAGNQPQH
clone_size: once
v_call: TRBV27
j_call: TRBJ1-5

cdr3_aa: ASSLAFSRFGGATEAF
clone_size: few
v_call: TRBV5-1
j_call: TRBJ1-1

cdr3_aa: ASNREYEQY
clone_size: .
v_call: TRBV28
j_call: TRBJ2-7

cdr3_aa: ASSFWARQLYT
clone_size: .
v_call: TRBV5-6
j_call: TRBJ1-2

cdr3_aa: ASSSSVFGPSEQY
clone_size: .
v_call: TRBV7-9
j_call: TRBJ2-7

cdr3_aa: ASSRDSGNTIY
clone_size: .
v_call: TRBV14
j_call: TRBJ1-3

cdr3_aa: ASPGRTLGGSTGELF
clone_size: .
v_call: TRBV18
j_call: TRBJ2-2

cdr3_aa: ASSQAMVVSEQY
clone_size: .
v_call: TRBV4-1
j_call: TRBJ2-7

cdr3_aa: ASSPPGERTYEQY
clone_size: .
v_call: TRBV18
j_call: TRBJ2-7

cdr3_aa: ASKVQGGIYEQY
clone_size: .
v_call: TRBV6-1
j_call: TRBJ2-7

cdr3_aa: ASSAYPGLGNTIY
clone_size: once
v_call: TRBV2
j_call: TRBJ1-3

cdr3_aa: ASSGSNYGYT
clone_size: .
v_call: TRBV11-1
j_call: TRBJ1-2

cdr3_aa: ASSPQSDTQY
clone_size: .
v_call: TRBV18
j_call: TRBJ2-3

cdr3_aa: ASSGQSWEQY
clone_size: .
v_call: TRBV2
j_call: TRBJ2-7

cdr3_aa: ASSDPGWTEAF
clone_size: .
v_call: TRBV6-1
j_call: TRBJ1-1

cdr3_aa: ASSVAGGQYEAF
clone_size: .
v_call: TRBV9
j_call: TRBJ1-1

cdr3_aa: ASSLEETQY
clone_size: .
v_call: TRBV5-5
j_call: TRBJ2-5

cdr3_aa: ASSVESSGTGTQY
clone_size: once
v_call: TRBV9
j_call: TRBJ2-3

cdr3_aa: ASSYSGWTEAF
clone_size: .
v_call: TRBV6-6
j_call: TRBJ1-1

cdr3_aa: ASSQDGTSGYT
clone_size: .
v_call: TRBV4-2
j_call: TRBJ1-2

cdr3_aa: ASGLGTSGINEQF
clone_size: .
v_call: TRBV12-5
j_call: TRBJ2-1

cdr3_aa: ASSWGQANYEQY
clone_size: .
v_call: TRBV27
j_call: TRBJ2-7

cdr3_aa: ASSGDRGPNEQF
clone_size: .
v_call: TRBV6-5
j_call: TRBJ2-1

cdr3_aa: ASSPRDYRVLGGETQY
clone_size: .
v_call: TRBV18
j_call: TRBJ2-5

cdr3_aa: ASSSIMAKNIQY
clone_size: few
v_call: TRBV7-6
j_call: TRBJ2-4